This TCR beta chain was recorded in a study of identical twins. From the 5' RACE reads, TCRdb called clonotypes with MiXCR, one entry per CDR3 protein. In the table there are fewer than 800,000 distinct CDR3 sequences, around 7.4% of which are singletons. The V gene lost 3 bases and the J gene lost 4 bases, with 12 bases spanning the gap. Germline CDR1 and CDR2: KGHDR and SFDVKD. There are 14 residues in the CDR3. Regarding the study as a whole: Researchers reported weaker excess twin sharing in beta out-of-frame sequences. Twin-shared out-of-frame alpha sequences were enriched for low generation probability. Among monozygotic twins, out-of-frame TCR alpha sharing exceeded what models predicted. With abundant cord blood beta clonotypes, insertions were fewer; memory repertoires showed no such pattern.

As concerns this clonotype: Antigen unknown.

In addition, the sample was reused for a study of yellow fever vaccine responses in identical twins.

Sequencing used PBMCs. The chain joins TRBV24-1 to TRBJ2-7; TRBD2 might be the D (6 bases). The sequence was collected from a young woman in good health. The CDR3 DNA reads as TGTGCCACCAGTGATACGGGAGATTTTTACGAGCAGTACTTC. It is translated as CATSDTGDFYEQYF.